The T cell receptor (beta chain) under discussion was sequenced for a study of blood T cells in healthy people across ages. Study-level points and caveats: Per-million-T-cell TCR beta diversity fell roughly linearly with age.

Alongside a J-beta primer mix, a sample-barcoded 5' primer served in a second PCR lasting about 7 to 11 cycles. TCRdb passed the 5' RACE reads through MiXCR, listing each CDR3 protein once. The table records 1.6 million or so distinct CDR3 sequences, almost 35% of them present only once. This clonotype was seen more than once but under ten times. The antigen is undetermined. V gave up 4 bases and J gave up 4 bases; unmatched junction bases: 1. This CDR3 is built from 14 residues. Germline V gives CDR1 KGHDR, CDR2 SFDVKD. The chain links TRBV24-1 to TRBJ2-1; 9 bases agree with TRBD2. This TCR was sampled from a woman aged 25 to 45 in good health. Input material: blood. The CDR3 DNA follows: TGTGCCACCAGTGAAAGCGGGGGGTACAATGAGCAGTTCTTC. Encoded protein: CATSESGGYNEQFF.